Listed here is a single T cell receptor (beta chain). Its antigen is not yet known. The record has no base qualities; no much larger clone is one base away. This sample is drawn from a study of blood T cell repertoires in COVID-19 (dated by TCRdb to 2020 to 2021). Concerning the study at large: Collaborator samples came from the United States, Italy and Spain and covered acute and convalescent phases of COVID-19. Deeply sampled blood TCRbeta repertoires from subjects exposed to, actively infected with, or recovered from COVID-19 were included in the dataset. Sample metadata almost always included a de-identified subject ID, COVID-19 status, age in years and sex. The repertoires were released in a freely available public database meant as a resource for research on the immune response to SARS-CoV-2. The material from the prospective study consisted of cDNA or gDNA derived from T cells, B-cell-depleted T cells, or PBMCs. HLA class I and class II types, where available, came from metadata supplied by the sample provider rather than from assay-based typing. The samples were drawn from two sources: the first 160 participants of the ongoing ImmuneRACE study, and 1,000 to 1,500 subjects contributed by 6 global collaborators. The paper's findings and limits, for the study overall: The amount of clinical and demographic metadata varied by source and participant and was provided uncurated.

Each collaborating institution followed its own protocols to collect whole blood in K2EDTA tubes. For TCRbeta analysis, collaborators shipped samples in one of three forms: frozen whole blood, isolated PBMCs, or DNA extracted from either of those sample types. TCRbeta CDR3 regions were amplified from genomic DNA by means of the immunoSEQ Assay, a bias-controlled multiplex PCR. The source study handled its data this way. Nucleated cell counts per sample were estimated from amplification of reference gene primers within the assay. To quantify the absolute abundance of each unique TCRbeta CDR3 rearrangement, sequence reads were collapsed and filtered. For each sample, productive Simpson clonality was calculated as the square root of Simpson's diversity index across productive rearrangements. TCRdb took over this immuneACCESS table, retaining in-frame rearrangements with V and J assigned. Such tables are incomplete; in checked studies, under half of the missing clones stem from an unresolved V gene, and the remainder is unexplained. The D gene and trimming were derived from the DNA, and the V and J assignments and clone size from that table. The sample table records about 250,000 clones; around 86% of these occur just once. The ten largest make up 3% of the sample.

The clonotype was recovered from a woman in her 30s with active or convalescent COVID-19. Sequencing was done on a sample of peripheral blood.

DNA sequence: TGTGCCAGCAGCGGACAGGGGAATCAGCCCCAGCATTTT. Translated, it reads CASSGQGNQPQHF. This receptor chain uses TRBV12-3 or TRBV12-4 and TRBJ1-5, with TRBD1 identical over 9 junction bases. V loses 6 bases at its end and J loses 4 bases; junction bases beyond the gene matches: 1. Its CDR3 holds 13 amino acids, cysteine through phenylalanine. Left in the record is the CDR3 DNA by itself, 39 bases read in frame from the first base.